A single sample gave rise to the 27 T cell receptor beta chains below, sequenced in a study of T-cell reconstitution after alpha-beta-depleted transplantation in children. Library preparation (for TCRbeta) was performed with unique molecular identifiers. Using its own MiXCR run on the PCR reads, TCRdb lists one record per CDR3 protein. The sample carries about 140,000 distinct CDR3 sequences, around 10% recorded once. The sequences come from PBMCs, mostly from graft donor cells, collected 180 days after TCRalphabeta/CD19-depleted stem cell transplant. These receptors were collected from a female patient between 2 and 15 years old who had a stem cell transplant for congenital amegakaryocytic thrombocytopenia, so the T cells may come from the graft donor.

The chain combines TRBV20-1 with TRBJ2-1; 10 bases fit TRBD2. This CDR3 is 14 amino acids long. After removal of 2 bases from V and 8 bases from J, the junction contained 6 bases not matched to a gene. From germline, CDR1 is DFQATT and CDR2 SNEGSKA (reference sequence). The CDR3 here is CSARPLAGGDEQFF. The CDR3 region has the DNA TGCAGTGCTAGACCCTTAGCGGGAGGCGATGAGCAGTTCTTC.

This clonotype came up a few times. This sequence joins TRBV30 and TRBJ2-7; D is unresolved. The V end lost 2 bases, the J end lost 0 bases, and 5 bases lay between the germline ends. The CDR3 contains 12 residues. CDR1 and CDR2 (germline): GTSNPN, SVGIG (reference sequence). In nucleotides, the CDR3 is TGTGCCTGGAGTTCGGCCTCCTACGAGCAGTACTTC. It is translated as CAWSSASYEQYF.

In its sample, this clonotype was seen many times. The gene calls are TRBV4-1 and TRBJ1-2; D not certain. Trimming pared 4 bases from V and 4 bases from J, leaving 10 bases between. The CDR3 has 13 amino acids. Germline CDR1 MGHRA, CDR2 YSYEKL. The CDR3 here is CASSLDTVYGYTF. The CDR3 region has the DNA TGCGCCAGCAGCCTTGACACCGTCTATGGCTACACCTTC.

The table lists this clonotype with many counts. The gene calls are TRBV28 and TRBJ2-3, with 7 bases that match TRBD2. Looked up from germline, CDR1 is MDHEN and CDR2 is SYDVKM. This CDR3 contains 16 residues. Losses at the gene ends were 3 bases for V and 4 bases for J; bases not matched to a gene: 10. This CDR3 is CASSFGARENPDTQYF. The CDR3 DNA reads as TGTGCCAGCAGTTTTGGGGCGCGGGAGAATCCAGATACGCAGTATTTT.

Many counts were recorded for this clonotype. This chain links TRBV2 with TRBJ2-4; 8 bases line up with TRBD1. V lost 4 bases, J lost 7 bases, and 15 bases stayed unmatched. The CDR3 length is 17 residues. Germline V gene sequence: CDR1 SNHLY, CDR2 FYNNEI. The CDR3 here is CASSVLPGGVSGNIQYF. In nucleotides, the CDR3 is TGTGCCAGCAGTGTATTGCCAGGGGGCGTAAGTGGGAACATTCAGTACTTC.

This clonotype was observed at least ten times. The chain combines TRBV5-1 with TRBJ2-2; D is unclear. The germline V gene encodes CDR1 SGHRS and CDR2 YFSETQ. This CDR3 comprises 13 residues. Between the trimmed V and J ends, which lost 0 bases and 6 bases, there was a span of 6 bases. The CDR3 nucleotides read TGCGCCAGCAGCTTGGAACGGGCCGGGGAGCTGTTTTTT. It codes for CASSLERAGELFF.

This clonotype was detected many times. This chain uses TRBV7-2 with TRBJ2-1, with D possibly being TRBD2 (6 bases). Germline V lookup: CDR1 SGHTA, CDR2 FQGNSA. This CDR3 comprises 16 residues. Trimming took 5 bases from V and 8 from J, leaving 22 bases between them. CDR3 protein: CASSQQVAGLRDEQFF. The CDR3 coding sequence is TGTGCCAGCAGCCAACAGGTTGCGGGACTCCGCGATGAGCAGTTCTTC.

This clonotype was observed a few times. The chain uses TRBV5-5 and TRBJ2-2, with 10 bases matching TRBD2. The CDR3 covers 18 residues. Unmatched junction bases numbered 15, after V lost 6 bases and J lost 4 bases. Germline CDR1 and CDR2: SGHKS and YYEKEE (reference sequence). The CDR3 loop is CASTRGSGRIGGTGELFF. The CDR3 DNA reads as TGTGCCAGCACCCGGGGTAGCGGGAGGATTGGGGGCACCGGGGAGCTGTTTTTT.

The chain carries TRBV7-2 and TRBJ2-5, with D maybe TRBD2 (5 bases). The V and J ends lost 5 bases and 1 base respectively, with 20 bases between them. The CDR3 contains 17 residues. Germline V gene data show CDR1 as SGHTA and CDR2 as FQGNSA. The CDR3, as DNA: TGTGCCAGCAGCAGACTGTCAGCGGCTCCCTTCCAAGAGACCCAGTACTTC. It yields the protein CASSRLSAAPFQETQYF.

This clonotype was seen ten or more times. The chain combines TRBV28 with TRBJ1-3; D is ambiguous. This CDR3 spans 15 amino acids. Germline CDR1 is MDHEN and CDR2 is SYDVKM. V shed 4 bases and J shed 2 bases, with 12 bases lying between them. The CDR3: CASSYTGKAGNTIYF. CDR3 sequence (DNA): TGTGCCAGCAGTTACACGGGGAAGGCTGGAAACACCATATATTTT. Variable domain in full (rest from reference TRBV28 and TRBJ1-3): DVKVTQSSRYLVKRTGEKVFLECVQDMDHENMFWYRQDPGLGLRLIYFSYDVKMKEKGDIPEGYSVSREKKERFSLILESASTNQTSMYLCASSYTGKAGNTIYFGEGSWLTVV.

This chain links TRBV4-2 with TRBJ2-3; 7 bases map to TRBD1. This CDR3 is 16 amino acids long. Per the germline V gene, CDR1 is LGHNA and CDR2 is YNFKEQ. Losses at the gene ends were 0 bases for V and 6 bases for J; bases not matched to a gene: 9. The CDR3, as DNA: TGTGCCAGCAGCCAAGATGGTACAGGGGTAGGGGATACGCAGTATTTT. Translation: CASSQDGTGVGDTQYF.

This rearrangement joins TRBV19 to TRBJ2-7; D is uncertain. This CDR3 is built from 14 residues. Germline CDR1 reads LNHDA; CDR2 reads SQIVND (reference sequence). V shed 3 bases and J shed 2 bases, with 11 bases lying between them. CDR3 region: CASSIWHGTYEQYF. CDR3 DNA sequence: TGTGCCAGTAGTATTTGGCACGGAACCTACGAGCAGTACTTC.

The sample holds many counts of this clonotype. CDR3 DNA sequence: TGCAGCGTTGATGGAACTAACAGGGATGGCTACACCTTC. Protein sequence: CSVDGTNRDGYTF. J is TRBJ1-2 and V is TRBV29-1, with D perhaps matching TRBD1 (6 bases). Between the trimmed V and J ends, which lost 3 bases and 6 bases, there was a span of 14 bases. This CDR3 contains 13 residues. From germline, CDR1 is SQVTM and CDR2 ANQGSEA.

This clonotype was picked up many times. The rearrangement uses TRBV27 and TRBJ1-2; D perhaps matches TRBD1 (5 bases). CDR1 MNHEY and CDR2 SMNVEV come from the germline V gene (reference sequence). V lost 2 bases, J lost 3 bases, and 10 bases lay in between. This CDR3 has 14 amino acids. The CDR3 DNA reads TGTGCCAGCAGTTTAAGGGGCCCTCACTATGGCTACACCTTC. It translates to CASSLRGPHYGYTF.

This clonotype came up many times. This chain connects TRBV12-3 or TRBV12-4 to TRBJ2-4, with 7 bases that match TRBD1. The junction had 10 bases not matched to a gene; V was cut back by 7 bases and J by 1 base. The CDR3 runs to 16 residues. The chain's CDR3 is CASKGRQGLAKNIQYF. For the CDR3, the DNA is TGTGCCAGCAAGGGAAGACAGGGTCTGGCCAAAAACATTCAGTACTTC.

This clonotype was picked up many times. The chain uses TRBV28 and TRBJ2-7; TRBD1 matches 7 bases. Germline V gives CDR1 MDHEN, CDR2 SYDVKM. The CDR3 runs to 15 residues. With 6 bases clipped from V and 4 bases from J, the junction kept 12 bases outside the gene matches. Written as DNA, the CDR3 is TGTGCCAGCAGCCAAGCTTCTGACAGGGCTTACGAGCAGTACTTC. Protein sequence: CASSQASDRAYEQYF.

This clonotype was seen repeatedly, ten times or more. CDR3 sequence (DNA): TGTGCCAGCAGTTACGCGGGACCGGATTCACCCCTCCACTTT. Protein product: CASSYAGPDSPLHF. The chain recombines TRBV6-5 with TRBJ1-6; possibly TRBD1 for D (5 bases). Germline CDR1 reads MNHEY; CDR2 reads SVGAGI. V shed 2 bases and J shed 8 bases, with 10 bases lying between them. The CDR3 spans 14 residues.

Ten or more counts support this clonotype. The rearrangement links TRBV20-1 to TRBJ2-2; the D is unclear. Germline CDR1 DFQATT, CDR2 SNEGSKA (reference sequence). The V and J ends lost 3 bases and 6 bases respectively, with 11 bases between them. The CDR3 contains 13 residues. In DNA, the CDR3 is TGCAGTGCTAGTTCGTCAGGTGCCGGGGAGCTGTTTTTT. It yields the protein CSASSSGAGELFF.

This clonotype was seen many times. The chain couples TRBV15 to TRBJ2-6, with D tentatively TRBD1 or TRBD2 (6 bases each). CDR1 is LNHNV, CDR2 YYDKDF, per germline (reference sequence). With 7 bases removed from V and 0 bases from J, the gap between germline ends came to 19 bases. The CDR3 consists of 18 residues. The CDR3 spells CATKTTTGAYSGANVLTF. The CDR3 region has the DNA TGTGCCACCAAGACGACGACGGGGGCCTACTCTGGGGCCAACGTCCTGACTTTC.

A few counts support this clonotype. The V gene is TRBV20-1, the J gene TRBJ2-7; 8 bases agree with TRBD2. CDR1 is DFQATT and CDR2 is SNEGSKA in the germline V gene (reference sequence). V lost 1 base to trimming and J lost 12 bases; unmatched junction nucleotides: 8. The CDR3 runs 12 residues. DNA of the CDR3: TGCAGTGCTAGAGGGGTCGGAAGCGGGGGGTACTTC. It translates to CSARGVGSGGYF.

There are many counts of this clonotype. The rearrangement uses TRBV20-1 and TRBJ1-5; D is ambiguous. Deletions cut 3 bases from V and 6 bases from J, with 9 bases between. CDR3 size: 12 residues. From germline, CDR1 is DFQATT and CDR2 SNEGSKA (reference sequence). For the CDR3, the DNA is TGCAGTGCTAGGTCACGGGTTCAGCCCCAGCATTTT. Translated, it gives CSARSRVQPQHF.

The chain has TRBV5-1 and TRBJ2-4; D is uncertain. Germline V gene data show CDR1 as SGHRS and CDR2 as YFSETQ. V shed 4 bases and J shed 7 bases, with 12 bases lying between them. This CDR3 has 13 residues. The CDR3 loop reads CASSTPRNNIQYF. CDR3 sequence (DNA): TGCGCCAGCAGCACCCCCCGAAACAACATTCAGTACTTC.

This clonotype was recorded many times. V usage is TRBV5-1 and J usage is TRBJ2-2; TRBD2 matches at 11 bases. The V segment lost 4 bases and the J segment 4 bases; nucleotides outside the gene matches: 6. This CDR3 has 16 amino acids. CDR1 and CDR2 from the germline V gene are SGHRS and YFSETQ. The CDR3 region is CASSMRLAGITGELFF. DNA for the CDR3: TGCGCCAGCAGCATGAGACTAGCGGGGATCACCGGGGAGCTGTTTTTT.

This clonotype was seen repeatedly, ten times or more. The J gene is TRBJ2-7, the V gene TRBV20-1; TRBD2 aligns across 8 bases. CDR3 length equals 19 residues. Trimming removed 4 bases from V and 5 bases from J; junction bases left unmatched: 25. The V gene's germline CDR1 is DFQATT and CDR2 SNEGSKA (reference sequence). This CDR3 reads CSAISNWASGGTRLNEQYF. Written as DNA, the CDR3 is TGCAGTGCTATCTCAAACTGGGCTTCGGGAGGGACTAGGTTGAACGAGCAGTACTTC.

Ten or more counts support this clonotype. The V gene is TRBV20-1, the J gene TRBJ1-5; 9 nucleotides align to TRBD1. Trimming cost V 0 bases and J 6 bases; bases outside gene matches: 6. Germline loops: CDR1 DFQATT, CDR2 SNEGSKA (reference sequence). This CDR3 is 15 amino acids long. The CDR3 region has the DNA TGCAGTGCTAGAGATGGGGGACAGGGAAGTCAGCCCCAGCATTTT. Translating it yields CSARDGGQGSQPQHF.

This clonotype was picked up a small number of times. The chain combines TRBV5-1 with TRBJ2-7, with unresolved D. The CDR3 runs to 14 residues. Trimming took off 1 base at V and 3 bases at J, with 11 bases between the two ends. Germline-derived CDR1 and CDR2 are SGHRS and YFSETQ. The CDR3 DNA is TGCGCCAGCAGCTTGCCTTCGTCCAGCTACGAGCAGTACTTC. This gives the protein CASSLPSSSYEQYF.

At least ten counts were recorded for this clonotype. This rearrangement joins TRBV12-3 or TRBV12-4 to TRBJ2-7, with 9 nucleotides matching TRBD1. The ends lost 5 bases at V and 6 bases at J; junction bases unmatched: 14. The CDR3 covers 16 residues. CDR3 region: CASSPAPGTGTVEQYF. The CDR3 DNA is TGTGCCAGCAGTCCTGCACCCGGGACAGGGACAGTCGAGCAGTACTTC.